This T cell receptor (beta chain) originates from a study of cytomegalovirus exposure and HLA in healthy donors. The PCR made use of 60 Vbeta and 13 Jbeta primers. The method was immunoSEQ multiplex PCR; TCRdb's version includes in-frame clones alone and lacks a portion of them. The sample gives 100,000 to 150,000 clones, around three quarters of which show up once; approximately 3.9% is in the top ten. Germline lookup yields CDR1 KGHSH and CDR2 LQKENI. The CDR3 is 15 residues long. The J segment lost 0 bases and the V segment lost 1 base, leaving 0 bases of the junction unmatched. J is TRBJ1-5 and V is TRBV18; 7 nucleotides match TRBD1. Sequencing used PBMCs. The receptor was isolated from a middle-aged man in good health and CMV-seronegative. CDR3: CASSPQGASNQPQHF. The CDR3 DNA reads as TGTGCCAGCTCACCACAGGGGGCTAGCAATCAGCCCCAGCATTTT.